These T cell receptor beta chains were read from a single sample in a study of graft-versus-host responses after intestinal transplantation. The protocol was immunoSEQ multiplex PCR, while the TCRdb copy is restricted to in-frame clones and leaves out a portion. Among around 130,000 clones listed, around 94% were seen once. These receptors' antigens are unknown. The sample here was unstimulated CD4+ T cells sorted from spleen or lymph node cells, taken before intestinal transplant. The receptors stem from a human donor who received an intestinal transplant. CDR3s include the opening cysteine and the closing phenylalanine or tryptophan. D genes are given only for firm matches. Some rows mark clone size as missing; the rest say once, few, many or name a class of expanded clone.

v_gene	j_gene	abundance	d_gene	CDR3nt	CDR3aa
TRBV12-5	TRBJ1-5	-	-	TGTGCTAGTGGTTTGCCGTTGATCCATGCCCAGCATTTT	CASGLPLIHAQHF
TRBV4-1	TRBJ1-5	once	-	TGCGCCAGCAGCCAAGAAAGGTTCCGAGGACCTTATCAGCCCCAGCATTTT	CASSQERFRGPYQPQHF
TRBV6-1	TRBJ2-5	-	TRBD2	TGTGCCAGCAGAATTAGCGGGGGGCCTCAAGAGACCCAGTACTTC	CASRISGGPQETQYF
TRBV7-9	TRBJ1-6	-	-	TGTGCCAGCAGCTTCCGGGGTAGTGATTCACCCCTCCACTTT	CASSFRGSDSPLHF
TRBV30	TRBJ1-1	-	-	TGTGCCTGGGCGGGGCAGGGGAACACTGAAGCTTTCTTT	CAWAGQGNTEAFF
TRBV23-1	TRBJ1-5	-	-	TGCGCCAGCAGTCACCCCTGGGGGGAACCCAGCAATCAGCCCCAGCATTTT	CASSHPWGEPSNQPQHF
TRBV5-1	TRBJ1-2	-	TRBD1	TGCGCCAGCAGCTTGTACTCCGGGACAGAACTCTATGGCTACACCTTC	CASSLYSGTELYGYTF
TRBV5-1	TRBJ2-3	once	-	TGCGCCAGCAGCTCCACACGGAGGGCAGATACGCAGTATTTT	CASSSTRRADTQYF
TRBV14	TRBJ1-6	-	-	TGTGCCAGCAGCCTAGGGACTGGGTACCTCCACTTT	CASSLGTGYLHF
TRBV5-1	TRBJ1-2	few	TRBD1	TGCGCCAGCAGCGGCGGGACAGGGGAGGCTGGCTACACCTTC	CASSGGTGEAGYTF
TRBV7-9	TRBJ1-1	-	-	TGTGCCAGCAGCTTACCAGAGGGCCTAGACTTGAACACTGAAGCTTTCTTT	CASSLPEGLDLNTEAFF
TRBV7-2	TRBJ1-3	-	-	TGTGCCAGCAGCCCCTTTGGATCGATCAGCTCTGGAAACACCATATATTTT	CASSPFGSISSGNTIYF